The 19 T cell receptor beta chains below were found in one sample sequenced in a study of T cells in Graves' hyperthyroidism and ophthalmopathy. Amplified TCR beta CDR3 regions came from RNA transcripts. Researchers ran a first-round RT-PCR on the TCR CDR3 using the HTBI primer set. TCRdb re-called the multiplex PCR reads through MiXCR, storing one row per CDR3 protein. The table has roughly 350,000 distinct CDR3 sequences, around 15% seen once. Source material: blood. The origin of the receptors is a woman aged 25 to 45 with Graves' ophthalmopathy.

This clonotype was counted at least ten times. This rearrangement joins TRBV7-2 to TRBJ2-3, with a possible D match to TRBD2 (6 bases). V lost 0 bases, J lost 0 bases, and 7 bases lay in between. Germline CDR1 SGHTA, CDR2 FQGNSA. The CDR3 is 15 residues long. CDR3 in amino acids: CASSLAGGSTDTQYF. CDR3 DNA: TGTGCCAGCAGCTTAGCGGGGGGAAGCACAGATACGCAGTATTTT.

The rearrangement links TRBV28 to TRBJ2-5, with 16 bases lining up with TRBD2. This CDR3 spans 17 amino acids. With 3 bases clipped from V and 5 bases from J, the junction kept 6 bases outside the gene matches. Germline V gene lookup returns CDR1 MDHEN and CDR2 SYDVKM. The CDR3 region has the DNA TGTGCCAGCAGTTTGGGGACTAGCGGGGGGGCTGATGAGACCCAGTACTTC. Residues: CASSLGTSGGADETQYF.

This clonotype was observed at least ten times. The gene calls are TRBV7-2 and TRBJ2-1, with D perhaps matching TRBD1 or TRBD2 (5 bases each). There are 15 residues in the CDR3. The V gene lost 1 base and the J gene lost 7 bases, with 14 bases spanning the gap. Germline V lookup: CDR1 SGHTA, CDR2 FQGNSA. The chain's CDR3 is CASSLDGTRWNEQFF. CDR3 DNA sequence: TGTGCCAGCAGCTTAGACGGGACGAGGTGGAATGAGCAGTTCTTC.

This clonotype was detected only a few times. The chain links TRBV6-1 to TRBJ1-4; 8 bases are a match to TRBD1. From germline, CDR1 is MNHNS and CDR2 SASEGT. With V trimmed by 6 bases and J by 6 bases, 9 bases remained unmatched. The CDR3 contains 15 residues. The CDR3 nucleotides read TGTGCCAGCAGCCACGGGGTGACAGGGGATGAAAAACTGTTTTTT. Its translation is CASSHGVTGDEKLFF.

V is TRBV19 and J is TRBJ2-2, with 9 bases fitting TRBD2. Germline loops: CDR1 LNHDA, CDR2 SQIVND (reference sequence). This CDR3 contains 16 residues. J was trimmed by 6 bases and V by 5 bases; bases with no gene match: 10. The CDR3 nucleotides read TGTGCCAGTAGTCCCCGAGGAGCGGGGGGTTCCGGGGAGCTGTTTTTT. It translates to CASSPRGAGGSGELFF.

In this sample, this clonotype turned up many times. This rearrangement joins TRBV6-1 to TRBJ2-5; D may be TRBD1 or TRBD2 (5 bases each). V lost 1 base to trimming and J lost 2 bases, with 14 bases between them. Germline V CDR1 and CDR2: MNHNS, SASEGT. This CDR3 has 16 amino acids. CDR3 sequence: CASSEVWGRTQETQYF. The CDR3 bases are TGTGCCAGCAGTGAAGTGTGGGGACGGACTCAAGAGACCCAGTACTTC.

This clonotype was detected ten times or more. This chain uses TRBV12-3 or TRBV12-4 with TRBJ1-2; no clear D. Trimming pared 6 bases from V and 8 bases from J, leaving 10 bases between. The CDR3 has 11 amino acids. The DNA for the CDR3 is TGTGCCAGCAGCCTGACACAAGGCTACACCTTC. Amino acids: CASSLTQGYTF.

This clonotype was observed at least ten times. This chain links TRBV6-2 or TRBV6-3 with TRBJ2-3; the D gene is possibly TRBD2 (6 bases). Looked up from germline, CDR1 is MNHEY and CDR2 is SVGEGT. The ends were cut back, 0 bases at V and 4 bases at J, with 17 bases in the middle. CDR3 length: 17 residues. CDR3 in amino acids: CASSYSPTSVRADTQYF. DNA of the CDR3: TGTGCCAGCAGTTACTCTCCGACTAGTGTCAGGGCAGATACGCAGTATTTT.

A few counts support this clonotype. The conserved final phenylalanine or tryptophan is absent from the CDR3, which likely points to a read error. V and J are TRBV5-1 and TRBJ1-3; 9 nucleotides match TRBD1. Germline V gene data show CDR1 as SGHRS and CDR2 as YFSETQ. This CDR3 comprises 15 residues. The J segment lost 6 bases and the V segment lost 2 bases, leaving 6 bases of the junction unmatched. CDR3 in amino acids: CASSLPGQGKNTIYL. CDR3 nucleotide sequence: TGCGCCAGCAGCTTACCAGGACAGGGGAAAAACACCATATATCTT.

This clonotype was recorded at least ten times. The chain couples TRBV18 to TRBJ2-7; 8 bases line up with TRBD1. CDR1 is KGHSH and CDR2 is LQKENI in the germline V gene. The CDR3 sequence is 14 residues long. Unmatched junction bases numbered 6, after V lost 4 bases and J lost 4 bases. CDR3 in amino acids: CASSLRTGLYEQYF. CDR3 DNA: TGTGCCAGCTCACTCCGGACAGGGCTGTACGAGCAGTACTTC.

The sample holds many counts of this clonotype. The chain has TRBV20-1 and TRBJ2-7, with 10 bases matching TRBD1. The CDR3 sequence is 13 residues long. Germline CDR1 reads DFQATT; CDR2 reads SNEGSKA (reference sequence). Trimming took 5 bases from V and 2 from J; bases not matched to a gene: 3. The DNA of the CDR3 is TGCAGTGCTTCGACAGGGGGCACCTACGAGCAGTACTTC. It yields the protein CSASTGGTYEQYF.

Many counts were recorded for this clonotype. The rearrangement links TRBV28 to TRBJ2-3, with D possibly matching TRBD1 (6 bases). V shed 6 bases and J shed 5 bases, with 9 bases lying between them. Germline V gene data show CDR1 as MDHEN and CDR2 as SYDVKM. This CDR3 has 12 amino acids. CDR3 sequence (DNA): TGTGCCAGCAGCTCGACAGGAGATACGCAGTATTTT. It specifies CASSSTGDTQYF.

This clonotype was counted between two and nine times. The rearrangement links TRBV20-1 to TRBJ1-5, with D perhaps TRBD1 (6 bases). The CDR3 is 15 amino acids. Trimming pared 2 bases from V and 5 bases from J, leaving 16 bases between. The V gene's germline CDR1 is DFQATT and CDR2 SNEGSKA (reference sequence). CDR3 nucleotides: TGCAGTGCTAGAAACCCGGGGGGGGGCTATCAGCCCCAGCATTTT. Protein sequence: CSARNPGGGYQPQHF.

This clonotype has at least ten counts. The V call is TRBV20-1, the J call TRBJ1-1; 9 bases line up with TRBD1. The CDR3 consists of 14 residues. V dropped 6 bases and J dropped 1; count of bases not matched to a gene: 6. The germline CDR1 and CDR2 sequences are DFQATT and SNEGSKA (reference sequence). CDR3 coding DNA: TGCAGTGCAGGCGGACAGGGGAAGAACACTGAAGCTTTCTTT. Protein sequence: CSAGGQGKNTEAFF.

This clonotype was seen ten or more times. The chain couples TRBV7-9 to TRBJ2-1; 12 nucleotides match TRBD2. Germline V gene sequence: CDR1 SEHNR, CDR2 FQNEAQ (reference sequence). With 5 bases clipped from V and 0 bases from J, the junction kept 5 bases outside the gene matches. This CDR3 is 17 amino acids long. The CDR3 loop is CASSRTSGGSSYNEQFF. DNA of the CDR3: TGTGCCAGCAGCCGAACTAGCGGGGGGAGCTCCTACAATGAGCAGTTCTTC.

Note on this clonotype: This may come from a read error, since a much larger clone is one base off. The chain couples TRBV9 to TRBJ2-3; D possibly corresponds to TRBD2 (6 bases). Trimming left V 0 bases short and J 5 bases short, with 13 bases between. Germline values: CDR1 SGDLS, CDR2 YYNGEE. This CDR3 comprises 15 residues. CDR3 nucleotides: TGTGCCAGCAGCGTAGAGGAGGGGATGATAGATACGCAGTATTTT. It codes for CASSVEEGMIDTQYF.

This clonotype appeared once. This sequence joins TRBV19 and TRBJ2-3; 7 nucleotides line up with TRBD2. Trimming took 4 bases from V and 8 from J; bases not matched to a gene: 6. CDR3 length: 13 amino acids. Germline assignment: CDR1 LNHDA and CDR2 SQIVND (reference sequence). The CDR3 sequence is CASSTPSGGTQYF. CDR3 DNA sequence: TGTGCCAGTAGTACCCCTAGCGGAGGTACGCAGTATTTT.

This clonotype appeared a few times. This may be a read error: a much more frequent sequence differs by one nucleotide. J is TRBJ2-1 and V is TRBV28, with 9 bases matching TRBD1. This CDR3 spans 15 amino acids. CDR1 MDHEN and CDR2 SYDVKM come from the germline V gene. The CDR3 coding sequence is TGTGCCAGCAGATTAGGACAGGGGATCTACAGTGAGCAGTTCTTC. Encoded protein: CASRLGQGIYSEQFF.

This clonotype was found many times. The J gene is TRBJ1-3, the V gene TRBV3-1; D may be TRBD1 (6 bases). V shed 0 bases and J shed 3 bases, with 15 bases lying between them. CDR1 LGHDT and CDR2 YNNKEL come from the germline V gene (reference sequence). This CDR3 has 17 amino acids. The CDR3 coding sequence is TGTGCCAGCAGCCAAGAGGTGTTAGGGGGTCGTGGAAACACCATATATTTT. It encodes CASSQEVLGGRGNTIYF.